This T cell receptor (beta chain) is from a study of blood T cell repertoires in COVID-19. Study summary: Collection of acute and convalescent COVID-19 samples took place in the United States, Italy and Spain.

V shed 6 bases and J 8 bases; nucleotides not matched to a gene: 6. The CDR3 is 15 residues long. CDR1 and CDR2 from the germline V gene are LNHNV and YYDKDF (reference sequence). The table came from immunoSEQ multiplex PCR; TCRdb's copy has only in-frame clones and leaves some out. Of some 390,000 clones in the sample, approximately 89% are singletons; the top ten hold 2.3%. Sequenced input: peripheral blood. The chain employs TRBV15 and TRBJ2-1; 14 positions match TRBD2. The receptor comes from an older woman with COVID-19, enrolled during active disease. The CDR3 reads CATRPGLAGVDEQFF. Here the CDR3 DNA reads TGTGCCACCAGACCGGGACTAGCGGGGGTCGATGAGCAGTTCTTC.